This T cell receptor (beta chain) is drawn from a study of OX40 agonist ivuxolimab in advanced cancers. With regard to the full study: Ivuxolimab was an agonistic, fully human IgG2 monoclonal antibody directed against OX40 (CD134), a costimulatory receptor. Intravenous ivuxolimab was administered to patients every 2 weeks at six dose levels: 0.01, 0.1, 0.3, 1.5, 3 and 10 mg/kg. Among the roughly 52 dose-escalation patients, around 19 had hepatocellular carcinoma, about 15 melanoma, 9 renal cell carcinoma and 9 head and neck cancer. In the dose-escalation cohort, 65% to 90% of patients were male, and the mean age was around 60 years, with a range of about 23 to 90. Patients were allowed to have had prior anti-PD-1, anti-PD-L1 or anti-CTLA-4 therapy, and 30% to 50% of the dose-escalation patients had previously received checkpoint inhibitors. Partial responses occurred in three dose-escalation patients, of whom one had hepatocellular carcinoma and two had cutaneous melanoma. The purpose of peripheral TCRbeta sequencing was to test whether ivuxolimab changed TCR sequence diversity and led to clonal T-cell expansion. The paper reports the monotherapy dose-escalation portion (N ≈ 52 patients) of the phase I ivuxolimab trial. General findings and caveats noted by the study authors: Low levels of normalized T-cell clonal expansion were also shown by some nonresponding patients. After ivuxolimab, more expanded clones were found on average in CD8+ T cells than in CD4+ T cells. In the 0.1-3.0 mg/kg groups, partial responders had among the lowest normalized peripheral clonal expansion, particularly in CD8+ T cells. At doses of 0.1 to 3.0 mg/kg, clonal expansion of both CD4+ and CD8+ T cells in blood was seen between baseline and week 6. The antigen specificity of the clonally expanded peripheral T cells was not determined.

Genomic DNA was extracted from sorted cells for sequencing of the TCRbeta CDR3 region. The immunoSEQ Assay was used to sequence the TCRbeta CDR3 regions. Held by TCRdb, this immuneACCESS table contains in-frame sequences only and omits some clones. Under half of the omission traces to an unresolved V gene where checked; the cause of the rest is unknown. In this sample the table shows 20,000 to 25,000 clones, approximately 88% of which occur a single time. Together, the top ten hold about 35% of the sample. The trial excluded patients who had a history of autoimmune disease or who were on systemic immunosuppression. Peripheral blood for TCR sequencing was collected from all dose cohorts at baseline, on cycle 4 day 1, and on cycle 7 day 1. The samples were taken from a phase I, first-in-human, multicenter, open-label dose-escalation trial of ivuxolimab. The trial enrolled adults with locally advanced or metastatic head and neck squamous cell, hepatocellular, melanoma or renal cell carcinoma. CD4+ and CD8+ T cells were sorted separately from peripheral blood before TCR sequencing.

The CDR3, from cysteine to phenylalanine, totals 12 residues. The sequence is cut down to CDR3 DNA, 36 bases in frame from base 1. At the junction V is shortened by 2 bases and J by 8 bases, with 4 bases in between. The germline V gene provides CDR1 MDHEN and CDR2 SYDVKM. A remark on this clone: Its antigen is still unknown. No qualities accompany the bases; no much larger clone lies one base away.

The receptor chain draws on TRBV28 and TRBJ1-6; a confident D gene designation cannot be given. The sequence derives from an adult with an advanced solid tumor such as melanoma, head and neck, liver or kidney cancer. This specimen was CD4+ or CD8+ T cells sorted from blood, taken in a trial of the OX40 agonist ivuxolimab. The nucleotide sequence reads TGTGCCAGCAGTTTAGAGTATTCACCCCTCCACTTT. The translation is CASSLEYSPLHF.